A selection of T cell receptor beta chains follows, all from one sample in a study of T cells in Graves' hyperthyroidism and ophthalmopathy. TCRdb called the multiplex PCR reads again in MiXCR, with one record for every CDR3 protein. The sample consists of 500,000 or so distinct CDR3 sequences, 15% to 20% of them appearing once. The sequenced sample consisted of blood. The receptors here all came from a woman under 30 with Graves' ophthalmopathy. Both conserved end residues are part of each CDR3. A D gene is named only where the DNA matches it firmly. Not all rows give a size; the values are once, few, many and, for expanded clones, a class.

j_call: TRBJ1-1; clone_size: few; v_call: TRBV14; d_call: .; cdr3_aa: CASSPFVGGEAFF; cdr3_nt: TGTGCCAGCAGCCCTTTTGTGGGGGGTGAAGCTTTCTTT
j_call: TRBJ2-7; clone_size: .; v_call: TRBV10-3; d_call: .; cdr3_aa: CAISGTEYEQYF; cdr3_nt: TGTGCCATCAGTGGGACGGAATACGAGCAGTACTTC
j_call: TRBJ2-5; clone_size: many; v_call: TRBV7-3; d_call: TRBD1; cdr3_aa: CASSLMGQGSQETQYF; cdr3_nt: TGTGCCAGCAGCTTAATGGGACAGGGGTCCCAAGAGACCCAGTACTTC
j_call: TRBJ1-1; clone_size: .; v_call: TRBV29-1; d_call: TRBD1; cdr3_aa: CSVQGAANTEAFF; cdr3_nt: TGCAGCGTTCAGGGGGCGGCGAACACTGAAGCTTTCTTT
j_call: TRBJ2-4; clone_size: .; v_call: TRBV27; d_call: .; cdr3_aa: CASSLSAGAKNIQYF; cdr3_nt: TGTGCCAGCAGTCTTTCGGCGGGAGCCAAAAACATTCAGTACTTC
j_call: TRBJ2-1; clone_size: many; v_call: TRBV11-2; d_call: TRBD1; cdr3_aa: CASSFFGTVYNEQFF; cdr3_nt: TGTGCCAGCAGCTTCTTTGGGACAGTATACAATGAGCAGTTCTTC
j_call: TRBJ2-1; clone_size: many; v_call: TRBV27; d_call: .; cdr3_aa: CASSLSPPSSNEQFF; cdr3_nt: TGTGCCAGCAGTTTATCCCCTCCGTCTAGCAATGAGCAGTTCTTC
j_call: TRBJ1-2; clone_size: .; v_call: TRBV30; d_call: TRBD1; cdr3_aa: CAGADRANYGYTF; cdr3_nt: TGTGCCGGCGCCGACAGGGCTAACTATGGCTACACCTTC
j_call: TRBJ1-5; clone_size: many; v_call: TRBV6-1; d_call: .; cdr3_aa: CASRGQGFSGNQPQHF; cdr3_nt: TGTGCCAGCAGGGGCCAGGGGTTTTCTGGCAATCAGCCCCAGCATTTT
j_call: TRBJ1-2; clone_size: once; v_call: TRBV29-1; d_call: .; cdr3_aa: CSVEDHGAYGYTF; cdr3_nt: TGCAGCGTTGAAGATCACGGGGCCTATGGCTACACCTTC
j_call: TRBJ2-2; clone_size: few; v_call: TRBV28; d_call: .; cdr3_aa: CASSLGGIWTGELFF; cdr3_nt: TGTGCCAGCAGTTTAGGAGGGATCTGGACCGGGGAGCTGTTTTTT
j_call: TRBJ1-3; clone_size: few; v_call: TRBV18; d_call: .; cdr3_aa: CASSPKADGGNTIYF; cdr3_nt: TGTGCCAGCTCACCAAAGGCGGACGGCGGAAACACCATATATTTT
j_call: TRBJ2-2; clone_size: .; v_call: TRBV20-1; d_call: .; cdr3_aa: CSAPRRGGTGELFF; cdr3_nt: TGCAGTGCGCCGCGCAGGGGGGGCACCGGGGAGCTGTTTTTT
j_call: TRBJ1-1; clone_size: many; v_call: TRBV11-2; d_call: .; cdr3_aa: CASSLDLANTEAFF; cdr3_nt: TGTGCCAGCAGCTTAGACCTGGCGAACACTGAAGCTTTCTTT
j_call: TRBJ1-1; clone_size: .; v_call: TRBV19; d_call: TRBD1; cdr3_aa: CASIHEGQANTEAFF; cdr3_nt: TGTGCCAGCATCCACGAGGGACAGGCGAACACTGAAGCTTTCTTT
j_call: TRBJ1-4; clone_size: many; v_call: TRBV7-2; d_call: TRBD1; cdr3_aa: CASSLDRGSNEKLFF; cdr3_nt: TGTGCCAGCAGCTTAGACAGGGGCTCTAATGAAAAACTGTTTTTT
j_call: TRBJ2-7; clone_size: .; v_call: TRBV6-1; d_call: .; cdr3_aa: CASRPERFSYEQYF; cdr3_nt: TGTGCCAGCAGGCCAGAGAGATTTTCCTACGAGCAGTACTTC
j_call: TRBJ1-3; clone_size: .; v_call: TRBV7-2; d_call: .; cdr3_aa: CASSLVRQASGNTIYF; cdr3_nt: TGTGCCAGCAGCTTAGTGCGACAGGCCTCTGGAAACACCATATATTTT
j_call: TRBJ2-1; clone_size: few; v_call: TRBV7-2; d_call: .; cdr3_aa: CASSLGAGYNNEQFF; cdr3_nt: TGTGCCAGCAGCTTAGGGGCGGGGTACAACAATGAGCAGTTCTTC
j_call: TRBJ1-1; clone_size: many; v_call: TRBV12-3/TRBV12-4; d_call: .; cdr3_aa: CASSLTTAEAFF; cdr3_nt: TGTGCCAGCAGTTTAACAACGGCCGAAGCTTTCTTT
j_call: TRBJ2-1; clone_size: few; v_call: TRBV4-1; d_call: .; cdr3_aa: CASSQVNYQNEQFF; cdr3_nt: TGCGCCAGCAGCCAAGTGAACTATCAGAATGAGCAGTTCTTC
j_call: TRBJ2-7; clone_size: few; v_call: TRBV6-1; d_call: .; cdr3_aa: CATQTGPNEQYF; cdr3_nt: TGTGCCACCCAGACAGGACCAAACGAGCAGTACTTC
j_call: TRBJ2-7; clone_size: few; v_call: TRBV7-8; d_call: TRBD2; cdr3_aa: CASSGTSGLLSYEQYF; cdr3_nt: TGTGCCAGCAGTGGGACTAGCGGGTTGCTCTCCTACGAGCAGTACTTC
j_call: TRBJ2-3; clone_size: .; v_call: TRBV9; d_call: TRBD2; cdr3_aa: CASSATAGVADTQYF; cdr3_nt: TGTGCCAGCAGCGCGACAGCGGGGGTGGCAGATACGCAGTATTTT
j_call: TRBJ1-2; clone_size: many; v_call: TRBV28; d_call: .; cdr3_aa: CASSANRDDLSNYGYTF; cdr3_nt: TGTGCCAGCAGTGCTAACAGGGACGACCTTTCTAACTATGGCTACACCTTC
j_call: TRBJ2-3; clone_size: many; v_call: TRBV12-3/TRBV12-4; d_call: TRBD2; cdr3_aa: CASSLSGESTDTQYF; cdr3_nt: TGTGCCAGCAGCCTTAGCGGGGAAAGCACAGATACGCAGTATTTT
j_call: TRBJ2-5; clone_size: many; v_call: TRBV28; d_call: TRBD2; cdr3_aa: CASSLPRGVPGETQYF; cdr3_nt: TGTGCCAGCAGTTTACCGCGGGGGGTCCCCGGGGAGACCCAGTACTTC
j_call: TRBJ1-2; clone_size: few; v_call: TRBV27; d_call: .; cdr3_aa: CASRDLENYGYTF; cdr3_nt: TGTGCCAGCAGGGACCTCGAGAACTATGGCTACACCTTC
j_call: TRBJ1-1; clone_size: many; v_call: TRBV28; d_call: .; cdr3_aa: CASRAQGGSTEAFF; cdr3_nt: TGTGCCAGCAGGGCACAGGGTGGAAGCACTGAAGCTTTCTTT
j_call: TRBJ2-7; clone_size: .; v_call: TRBV18; d_call: TRBD2; cdr3_aa: CASNLGLAGTSYEQYF; cdr3_nt: TGTGCCAGTAATCTAGGACTAGCGGGTACCTCCTACGAGCAGTACTTC
j_call: TRBJ2-7; clone_size: many; v_call: TRBV27; d_call: .; cdr3_aa: CASSEGGTSYEQYF; cdr3_nt: TGTGCCAGCAGTGAAGGCGGGACCTCCTACGAGCAGTACTTC
j_call: TRBJ1-5; clone_size: many; v_call: TRBV28; d_call: .; cdr3_aa: CASSSRGGGMGNQPQHF; cdr3_nt: TGTGCCAGCAGTTCCCGGGGGGGAGGCATGGGCAATCAGCCCCAGCATTTT
j_call: TRBJ1-1; clone_size: few; v_call: TRBV7-2; d_call: .; cdr3_aa: CASSLVSYAKNTEAFF; cdr3_nt: TGTGCCAGCAGCTTAGTAAGTTACGCAAAGAACACTGAAGCTTTCTTT
j_call: TRBJ1-5; clone_size: many; v_call: TRBV20-1; d_call: TRBD1; cdr3_aa: CSAREDRVNQPQHF; cdr3_nt: TGCAGTGCTAGAGAGGACAGGGTCAATCAGCCCCAGCATTTT
j_call: TRBJ2-7; clone_size: many; v_call: TRBV3-1; d_call: .; cdr3_aa: CASSQGGAGEQYF; cdr3_nt: TGTGCCAGCAGCCAAGGAGGGGCGGGAGAGCAGTACTTC
j_call: TRBJ1-2; clone_size: few; v_call: TRBV6-1; d_call: TRBD1; cdr3_aa: CASSGPLRDRGFNGYTF; cdr3_nt: TGTGCCAGCAGTGGACCCCTCCGGGACAGGGGTTTTAATGGCTACACCTTC
j_call: TRBJ2-5; clone_size: many; v_call: TRBV6-2/TRBV6-3; d_call: TRBD1; cdr3_aa: CASSYRWTGGRQETQYF; cdr3_nt: TGTGCCAGCAGTTACAGATGGACAGGGGGCCGGCAAGAGACCCAGTACTTC
j_call: TRBJ2-7; clone_size: few; v_call: TRBV18; d_call: .; cdr3_aa: CASSPGTAAHEQYF; cdr3_nt: TGTGCCAGCTCACCGGGGACGGCGGCACACGAGCAGTACTTC
j_call: TRBJ1-2; clone_size: many; v_call: TRBV5-1; d_call: TRBD1; cdr3_aa: CASSLVGQGGNGYTF; cdr3_nt: TGCGCCAGCAGCTTGGTGGGACAGGGGGGAAATGGCTACACCTTC
j_call: TRBJ1-2; clone_size: many; v_call: TRBV7-8; d_call: .; cdr3_aa: CASSLQTGFGDYGYTF; cdr3_nt: TGTGCCAGCAGCCTTCAAACAGGGTTCGGGGACTATGGCTACACCTTC
j_call: TRBJ1-5; clone_size: .; v_call: TRBV5-1; d_call: .; cdr3_aa: CASSLGVGIPQPQHF; cdr3_nt: TGCGCCAGCAGCCTGGGGGTGGGGATACCTCAGCCCCAGCATTTT
j_call: TRBJ1-2; clone_size: few; v_call: TRBV30; d_call: .; cdr3_aa: CAWSPSRNYGYTF; cdr3_nt: TGTGCCTGGAGCCCCTCGAGGAACTATGGCTACACCTTC
j_call: TRBJ1-1; clone_size: many; v_call: TRBV28; d_call: TRBD1; cdr3_aa: CASSLTLGTGISEAFF; cdr3_nt: TGTGCCAGCAGTCTGACGCTCGGGACAGGGATCTCTGAAGCTTTCTTT
j_call: TRBJ2-7; clone_size: many; v_call: TRBV7-2; d_call: TRBD2; cdr3_aa: CASSPGLAGGNEQYF; cdr3_nt: TGTGCCAGCAGCCCGGGACTAGCGGGAGGAAACGAGCAGTACTTC
j_call: TRBJ2-1; clone_size: many; v_call: TRBV6-2/TRBV6-3; d_call: .; cdr3_aa: CASSFSWAYNEQFF; cdr3_nt: TGTGCCAGCAGTTTTAGTTGGGCCTACAATGAGCAGTTCTTC
j_call: TRBJ2-4; clone_size: .; v_call: TRBV28; d_call: .; cdr3_aa: CASSLSLRGAGLNIQYF; cdr3_nt: TGTGCCAGCAGTTTATCCCTAAGGGGGGCTGGGCTAAACATTCAGTACTTC
j_call: TRBJ2-3; clone_size: many; v_call: TRBV5-1; d_call: TRBD2; cdr3_aa: CASSSGAGADTQYF; cdr3_nt: TGCGCCAGCAGCTCGGGAGCGGGAGCAGATACGCAGTATTTT
j_call: TRBJ1-1; clone_size: many; v_call: TRBV30; d_call: .; cdr3_aa: CAWSVMGPTEAFF; cdr3_nt: TGTGCCTGGAGTGTAATGGGTCCCACTGAAGCTTTCTTT
j_call: TRBJ2-1; clone_size: .; v_call: TRBV11-3; d_call: TRBD2; cdr3_aa: CASSYGTSGINNEQFF; cdr3_nt: TGTGCCAGCAGCTACGGAACTAGCGGGATAAACAATGAGCAGTTCTTC
j_call: TRBJ2-7; clone_size: few; v_call: TRBV12-3/TRBV12-4; d_call: .; cdr3_aa: CASSRPTRGSYEQYF; cdr3_nt: TGTGCCAGCAGCCGACCTACTAGAGGGTCCTACGAGCAGTACTTC
j_call: TRBJ2-3; clone_size: many; v_call: TRBV3-1; d_call: .; cdr3_aa: CASSQRRELTDTQYF; cdr3_nt: TGTGCCAGCAGCCAGAGGCGAGAACTCACAGATACGCAGTATTTT
j_call: TRBJ1-6; clone_size: few; v_call: TRBV7-9; d_call: .; cdr3_aa: CASSLPGENSPLHF; cdr3_nt: TGTGCCAGCAGCTTGCCAGGGGAGAATTCACCCCTCCACTTT
j_call: TRBJ2-7; clone_size: many; v_call: TRBV7-2; d_call: .; cdr3_aa: CASSLANEQYF; cdr3_nt: TGTGCCAGCAGCCTAGCAAACGAGCAGTACTTC